The entry below describes one T cell receptor (beta chain). Antigen specificity is unknown. The sample belongs to a study of cytomegalovirus exposure and HLA in healthy donors. The study, taken as a whole, reports: Later analysis identified a missense DCLRE1C variant that was linked to TCR beta V- and J-gene trimming. Fewer N-insertions than the roughly 670-donor mean were reportedly shown by an Asian-associated ancestry cluster in a later analysis. Associated with cytomegalovirus, according to the listing, were approximately 160 TCR beta chains.

Primers included in the PCR were 60 Vbeta and 13 Jbeta primers. Method: immunoSEQ multiplex PCR; TCRdb's copy keeps in-frame clones and lacks some. The sample yields fewer than 200,000 clones, about four fifths seen once. The CDR3 is 15 residues long. J gave up 8 bases and V 3 bases, and 4 bases lay outside the gene matches. Germline V gene sequence: CDR1 SGHRS, CDR2 YFSETQ. The sequence was collected from a woman aged 18-29 years in good health and CMV-seronegative. This chain links TRBV5-1 with TRBJ2-1; 14 positions agree with TRBD2. The specimen was PBMCs. The CDR3 DNA is TGCGCCAGCAGCTCGGGACTAGCGGGAGCGGATGAGCAGTTCTTC. This sequence encodes CASSSGLAGADEQFF. The full variable domain, in which reference TRBV5-1 and TRBJ2-1 provide the parts outside the CDR3, is KAGVTQTPRYLIKTRGQQVTLSCSPISGHRSVSWYQQTPGQGLQFLFEYFSETQRNKGNFPGRFSGRQFSNSRSEMNVSTLELGDSALYLCASSSGLAGADEQFFGPGTRLTVL.